This T cell receptor beta chain was captured by sequencing in a study of blood T cell repertoires in COVID-19. In the original processing: Nucleated cell counts were estimated from reference gene primer amplification. The data were produced by immunoSEQ multiplex PCR, yet TCRdb's version contains in-frame clones alone and is incomplete. From that table come the V and J calls and clone size; the DNA was used to work out D and trimming. Of 240,000 or so clones listed, 70% to 90% are singletons. The CDR3 loop spans 17 amino acids. Germline loops: CDR1 SGHNT, CDR2 YYREEE (reference sequence). Trimming cost V 9 bases and J 2 bases; bases outside gene matches: 12.

The sequence was obtained from a woman aged 25 to 45 who had recovered from COVID-19. The specimen sequenced was peripheral blood. This sequence joins TRBV5-4 and TRBJ2-2; 11 bases align to TRBD2. The CDR3 bases are TGTGCCACCTCTAGCGGGGGGACACTATTAAACACCGGGGAGCTGTTTTTT. Protein sequence: CATSSGGTLLNTGELFF.